Listed here is a single T cell receptor (beta chain). Its antigen is as yet unknown. This record belongs to a study of CD8+ T cells in alopecia areata. Study-wide results and limits: Sequencing of scalp samples also captures resident alphabeta T cells of normal skin. Clonality exceeded that of normal scalp in lesional scalp, most notably in alopecia totalis/universalis.

The V end lost 4 bases, the J end lost 0 bases, and 10 bases lay between the germline ends. Germline assignment: CDR1 LNHNV and CDR2 YYDKDF (reference sequence). This CDR3 has 14 amino acids. The treatment is: oral pan-JAK inhibitor, 5-10 mg twice daily. cDNA prepared by RNA extraction and subsequent reverse transcription served as the template for sequencing. The repertoire was sequenced with immunoSEQ multiplex PCR; TCRdb's copy has only in-frame clones and lacks some. The data contain more than 150,000 clones, approximately 60% of them singletons. This specimen consisted of CD4+ T cells sorted from blood, obtained at week 4, from a patient treated with tofacitinib. The gene calls are TRBV15 and TRBJ2-7; the D is unclear. This TCR derives from a human donor with alopecia areata. CDR3 amino acids: CATSIDAASYEQYF. For the CDR3, the DNA is TGTGCCACCAGCATCGATGCTGCCTCCTACGAGCAGTACTTC. Full variable domain (rest looked up from reference TRBV15 and TRBJ2-7): DAMVIQNPRYQVTQFGKPVTLSCSQTLNHNVMYWYQQKSSQAPKLLFHYYDKDFNNEADTPDNFQSRRPNTSFCFLDIRSPGLGDTAMYLCATSIDAASYEQYFGPGTRLTVT.